This T cell receptor (beta chain) derives from a study of T cell changes during pregnancy in multiple sclerosis (dated by TCRdb to the late 2010s). Describing the broader study: In women with multiple sclerosis, the researchers looked at how the T cell repertoire shifted as pregnancy progressed.

The CDR3, cysteine through phenylalanine, is 15 amino acids long. CDR3 DNA is the only sequence kept; it has 45 bases, read in frame from the first base. Library method: the immunoSEQ multiplex PCR assay. TCRdb retrieved this table from immuneACCESS and kept in-frame rearrangements only. Not all clones are present; in checked studies, unresolved V genes account for under half, and no reason is known for the remainder. For this sample the table gives 40,000 or so clones, of which 85% to 95% were detected only once. Around 8.8% of the sample goes to the ten largest clones. Comment on this clone: Its antigen is not yet known. No qualities accompany the bases; no much larger clone lies one base away.

In this chain, TRBV21-1 is recombined with TRBJ1-6. TRBV21-1 is flagged as a pseudogene. The TCR sequence derives from a female donor with multiple sclerosis, enrolled in a pregnancy study. Material: CD8+ T cells from peripheral blood mononuclear cells, obtained in the third trimester of pregnancy. In nucleotide form, the sequence is TGTGCCAGAATGGGGGGGAGCTCCTATAATTCACCCCTCCACTTT. This sequence encodes CARMGGSSYNSPLHF.